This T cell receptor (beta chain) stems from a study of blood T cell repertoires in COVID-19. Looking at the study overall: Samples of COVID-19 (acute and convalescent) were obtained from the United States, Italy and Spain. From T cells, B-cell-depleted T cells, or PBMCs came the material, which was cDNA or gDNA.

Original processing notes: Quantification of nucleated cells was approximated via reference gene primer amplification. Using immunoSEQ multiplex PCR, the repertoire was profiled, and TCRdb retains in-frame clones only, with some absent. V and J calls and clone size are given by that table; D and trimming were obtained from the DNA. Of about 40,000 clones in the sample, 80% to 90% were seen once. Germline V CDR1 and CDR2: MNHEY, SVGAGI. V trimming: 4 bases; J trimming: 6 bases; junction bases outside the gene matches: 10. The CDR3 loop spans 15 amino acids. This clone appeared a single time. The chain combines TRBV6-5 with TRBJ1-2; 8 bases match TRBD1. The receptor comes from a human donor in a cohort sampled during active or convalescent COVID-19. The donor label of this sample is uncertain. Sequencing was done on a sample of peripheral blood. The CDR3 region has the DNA TGTGCCAGCAGTTCGGGGGACAGGATTAGAAATGGCTACACCTTC. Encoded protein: CASSSGDRIRNGYTF.